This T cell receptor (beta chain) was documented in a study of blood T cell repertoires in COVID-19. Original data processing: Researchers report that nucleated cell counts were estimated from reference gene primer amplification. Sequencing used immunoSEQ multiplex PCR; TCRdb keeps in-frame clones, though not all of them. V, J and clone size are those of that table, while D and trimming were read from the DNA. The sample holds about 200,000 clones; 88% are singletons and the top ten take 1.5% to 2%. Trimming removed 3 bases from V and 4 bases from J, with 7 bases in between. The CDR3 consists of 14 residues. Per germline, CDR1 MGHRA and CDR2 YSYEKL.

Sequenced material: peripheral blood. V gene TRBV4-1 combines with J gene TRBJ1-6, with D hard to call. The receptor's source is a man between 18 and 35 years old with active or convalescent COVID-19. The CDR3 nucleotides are TGCGCCAGCAGCCATCACGGTTATAATTCACCCCTCCACTTT. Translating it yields CASSHHGYNSPLHF.